This entry describes one T cell receptor (beta chain). What it recognizes is unknown. The sample's time point: 2015-2016 season, 7 days after influenza vaccination. Before and after seasonal inactivated influenza vaccination, adults gave blood for sorting CD4 subsets for sequencing. Subjects lived in the community and lacked influenza vaccine within the prior 6 months. Germline values: CDR1 SGHTA, CDR2 FQGTGA. Between the trimmed V and J ends, which lost 1 base and 9 bases, there was a span of 16 bases. The CDR3 is 15 residues long. The data were taken from a study of follicular helper T cells after annual influenza vaccination. Study-wide points: Day 7 ICOS+CD38+ clones were most often found later in ICOS-CD38- cTfh cells.

The table came from immunoSEQ multiplex PCR; TCRdb's copy has only in-frame clones and leaves some out. The profile covers approximately 9,800 clones, with around 78% appearing a single time and about 0.4% taken by the ten largest. The sequencing used CXCR5- memory CD4+ T cells sorted from blood, collected 7 days after influenza vaccination. The chain joins TRBV7-3 to TRBJ2-1, with D perhaps matching TRBD1 or TRBD2 (5 bases each). This TCR was sampled from an adult who received the influenza vaccine. The CDR3 nucleotides are TGTGCCAGCAGCTTAAGGGCAGTCACGGGGACTGAGCAGTTCTTC. This sequence encodes CASSLRAVTGTEQFF. Full variable domain (rest looked up from reference TRBV7-3 and TRBJ2-1): GAGVSQTPSNKVTEKGKYVELRCDPISGHTALYWYRQSLGQGPEFLIYFQGTGAADDSGLPNDRFFAVRPEGSVSTLKIQRTERGDSAVYLCASSLRAVTGTEQFFGPGTRLTVL.